The clone carrying this T cell receptor (beta chain) was counted between two and nine times. At one boundary the junction diverges from the germline segment, which might be a read error. The germline CDR1 and CDR2 sequences are SGHRS and YFSETQ. The CDR3 covers 14 residues. Each CDR3 protein gets one entry after TCRdb re-called the RT-PCR reads with MiXCR. The sample holds approximately 720,000 distinct CDR3 sequences, approximately 15% seen once. The chain employs TRBV5-1 and TRBJ1-4; possibly TRBD1 for D (6 bases). This TCR was sampled from a female donor in good health, serving as a healthy control. The sample taken for sequencing was memory CD4+ T cells from blood. CDR3 in DNA: TGCGCCAGCATCTTGGACAGACCTAATGAAAAACTGTTTTTT. Translated: CASILDRPNEKLFF.